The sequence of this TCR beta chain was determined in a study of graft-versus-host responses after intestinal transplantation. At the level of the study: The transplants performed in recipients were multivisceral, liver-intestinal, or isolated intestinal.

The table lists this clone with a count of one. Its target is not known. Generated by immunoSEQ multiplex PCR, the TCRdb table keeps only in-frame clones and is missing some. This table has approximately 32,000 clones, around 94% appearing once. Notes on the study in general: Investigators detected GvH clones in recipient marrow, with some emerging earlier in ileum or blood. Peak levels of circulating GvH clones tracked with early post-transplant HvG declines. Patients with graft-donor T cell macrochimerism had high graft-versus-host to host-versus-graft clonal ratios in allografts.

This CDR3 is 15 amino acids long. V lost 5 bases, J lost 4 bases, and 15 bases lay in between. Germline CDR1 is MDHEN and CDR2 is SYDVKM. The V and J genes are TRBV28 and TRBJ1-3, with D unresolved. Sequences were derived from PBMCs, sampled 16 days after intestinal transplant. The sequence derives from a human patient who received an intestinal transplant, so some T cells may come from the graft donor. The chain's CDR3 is CASSTPTEIGNTIYF. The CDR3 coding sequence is TGTGCCAGCAGTACCCCGACGGAAATCGGAAACACCATATATTTT.